Each of the 31 T cell receptor beta chains below was sequenced from the same sample in a study of OX40 agonist ivuxolimab in advanced cancers. TCRdb keeps only in-frame clones here, not all; method: immunoSEQ multiplex PCR. In the table there are about 81,000 clones, roughly 91% of which are singletons. The sample here was CD4+ or CD8+ T cells sorted from blood, taken in a trial of the OX40 agonist ivuxolimab. These receptors originate from an adult with an advanced solid tumor such as melanoma, head and neck, liver or kidney cancer.

The chain couples TRBV27 to TRBJ1-2; D gene unclear. CDR1 and CDR2 from the germline V gene are MNHEY and SMNVEV (reference sequence). The length of the CDR3 is 14 residues. V shed 7 bases and J shed 2 bases, with 14 bases lying between them. Written as DNA, the CDR3 is TGTGCCAGCACCACCCCAAGGGAAAACTATGGCTACACCTTC. Amino acid sequence: CASTTPRENYGYTF.

V is TRBV4-3 and J is TRBJ2-5; 7 nucleotides match TRBD1. J gave up 5 bases and V 4 bases, and 7 bases lay outside the gene matches. Looked up from germline, CDR1 is LGHNA and CDR2 is YSLEER. This CDR3 has 14 residues. CDR3 region: CASSLGTVKETQYF. CDR3 coding DNA: TGCGCCAGCAGCCTCGGGACAGTTAAGGAGACCCAGTACTTC.

The genes are TRBV4-1 and TRBJ2-1; D not certain. The ends were cut back, 4 bases at V and 5 bases at J, with 12 bases in the middle. CDR1 and CDR2 (germline): MGHRA, YSYEKL. CDR3 size: 14 residues. The CDR3 spells CASSPREFHNEQFF. In DNA, the CDR3 is TGCGCCAGCAGCCCGAGAGAGTTTCACAATGAGCAGTTCTTC.

The genes are TRBV7-9 and TRBJ2-1; D is uncertain. V was trimmed by 2 bases and J by 1 base, leaving 9 bases between them. The CDR3 consists of 15 residues. Germline V gene sequence: CDR1 SEHNR, CDR2 FQNEAQ (reference sequence). The CDR3 region is CASSLMTGSYNEQFF. CDR3 bases: TGTGCCAGCAGCTTAATGACGGGTTCCTACAATGAGCAGTTCTTC.

The J gene is TRBJ2-3, the V gene TRBV6-5; TRBD2 agrees at 8 bases. This CDR3 comprises 16 residues. CDR1 MNHEY and CDR2 SVGAGI come from the germline V gene. Trimming removed 0 bases from V and 6 bases from J; junction bases left unmatched: 8. The CDR3 DNA sequence: TGTGCCAGCAGTTACTCGGCTAGCGGGCCAGGGGATACGCAGTATTTT. This translates into CASSYSASGPGDTQYF.

The CDR3 is CRTRTGWYEQYF. CDR3 in DNA: TGCAGAACGCGGACAGGGTGGTACGAGCAGTACTTC. The rearrangement uses TRBV29-1 and TRBJ2-7, with TRBD1 matching 8 bases. The CDR3 is made up of 12 amino acids. The germline V gene has CDR1 SQVTM and CDR2 ANQGSEA.

The J gene is TRBJ1-4, the V gene TRBV7-9; D is uncertain. V was clipped by 5 bases and J by 4 bases, with 2 bases between them. Per the germline V gene, CDR1 is SEHNR and CDR2 is FQNEAQ (reference sequence). This CDR3 is built from 11 residues. This chain's CDR3 is CASSGNEKLFF. The CDR3 coding sequence is TGTGCCAGCAGCGGTAATGAAAAACTGTTTTTT.

This chain uses TRBV1 with TRBJ2-1; the table's D call of TRBD2 was not tested on the DNA. TRBV1 corresponds to a pseudogene. This CDR3 contains 16 residues. The CDR3 loop reads CTSSQDHKAAYNEQFF. The CDR3 DNA reads as TGCACCAGCAGCCAAGATCATAAGGCGGCCTACAATGAGCAGTTCTTC.

The chain employs TRBV7-9 and TRBJ2-3; TRBD2 is a possible D gene (7 bases). Germline loops: CDR1 SEHNR, CDR2 FQNEAQ (reference sequence). This CDR3 region has 17 residues. V was trimmed by 2 bases and J by 5 bases, leaving 20 bases between them. CDR3 residues: CASSLLDWVGGQDTQYF. Written as DNA, the CDR3 is TGTGCCAGCAGCTTACTGGATTGGGTGGGGGGGCAAGATACGCAGTATTTT.

The V gene is TRBV9, the J gene TRBJ2-3; possible D gene TRBD2, 5 bases. The CDR3 extends over 15 amino acids. V was shortened by 0 bases and J by 2 bases, with 10 bases between the two germline ends. The V gene's germline CDR1 is SGDLS and CDR2 YYNGEE. This CDR3 reads CASSVVSGATDTQYF. CDR3 DNA: TGTGCCAGCAGCGTAGTAAGCGGTGCCACAGATACGCAGTATTTT.

This sequence joins TRBV4-3 and TRBJ2-2, with 15 bases aligning to TRBD2. Germline V gene lookup returns CDR1 LGHNA and CDR2 YSLEER. The CDR3 totals 15 residues. V lost 3 bases, J lost 10 bases, and 3 bases stayed unmatched. CDR3 bases: TGCGCCAGCAGCCACGGACTAGCGGGGGGGGAGGAGCTGTTTTTT. This translates into CASSHGLAGGEELFF.

This clone has just one count. The chain links TRBV21-1 to TRBJ2-7; the tabulated D call, TRBD1, remains unverified against the DNA. TRBV21-1 is a pseudogene locus. CDR3 length: 19 residues. CDR3 protein: CASSKAGTGYLESAYEQYF. The CDR3 DNA reads TGTGCCAGCAGCAAAGCGGGGACAGGGTATCTCGAGTCAGCTTACGAGCAGTACTTC.

The V call is TRBV9, the J call TRBJ1-2; 7 nucleotides align to TRBD1. CDR1 is SGDLS and CDR2 is YYNGEE in the germline V gene. CDR3 length equals 15 residues. J gave up 5 bases and V 3 bases, and 10 bases lay outside the gene matches. The CDR3 DNA reads as TGTGCCAGCAGCGACCGACAGGGCCCTTGGTATGGCTACACCTTC. This encodes CASSDRQGPWYGYTF.

The sample holds one count of this clone. The chain combines TRBV7-2 with TRBJ1-2; the D gene is possibly TRBD1 (6 bases). The CDR3 runs 17 residues. Trimming left V 5 bases short and J 8 bases short, with 27 bases between. CDR1 and CDR2 (germline): SGHTA, FQGNSA. Here the CDR3 reads CASSPRPHVMTGEGYTF. The CDR3 nucleotides are TGTGCCAGCAGCCCTCGACCACACGTTATGACAGGAGAGGGCTACACCTTC.

V is TRBV2 and J is TRBJ1-4, with TRBD1 matching 7 bases. This CDR3 region has 16 residues. The V gene end was trimmed by 7 bases and the J gene end by 0 bases; junction bases not matched to a gene: 8. Germline CDR1 and CDR2: SNHLY and FYNNEI. The CDR3 DNA reads as TGTGCCAGCATTAACAGGGGCCTCGCAACTAATGAAAAACTGTTTTTT. Its protein product is CASINRGLATNEKLFF.

CDR3 sequence reads: CASSSGTGDSGNTIYF. For the CDR3, the DNA is TGTGCCAGCAGCTCTGGGACAGGGGACTCTGGAAACACCATATATTTT. This chain uses TRBV5-4 with TRBJ1-3; 10 bases map to TRBD1. Germline V gene lookup returns CDR1 SGHNT and CDR2 YYREEE (reference sequence). Unmatched junction bases numbered 3, after V lost 3 bases and J lost 0 bases. CDR3 length: 16 amino acids.

The genes are TRBV9 and TRBJ1-1; tentative D call: TRBD1 (5 bases). CDR3 length: 13 residues. Deletions cut 3 bases from V and 1 base from J, with 7 bases between. The germline V gene encodes CDR1 SGDLS and CDR2 YYNGEE. CDR3 region: CASSATENTEAFF. In DNA, the CDR3 is TGTGCCAGCAGCGCGACAGAGAACACTGAAGCTTTCTTT. Complete variable domain (other parts from reference TRBV9 and TRBJ1-1): DSGVTQTPKHLITATGQRVTLRCSPRSGDLSVYWYQQSLDQGLQFLIQYYNGEERAKGNILERFSAQQFPDLHSELNLSSLELGDSALYFCASSATENTEAFFGQGTRLTVV.

This clone was detected only once. The rearrangement links TRBV6-1 to TRBJ2-7; a possible D gene is TRBD1 (5 bases). The CDR3 is made up of 15 amino acids. Germline-derived CDR1 and CDR2 are MNHNS and SASEGT. V lost 4 bases to trimming and J lost 1 base, with 14 bases between them. CDR3 sequence: CASSALPAGSYEQYF. The CDR3 region has the DNA TGTGCCAGCAGTGCCCTCCCCGCAGGGTCCTACGAGCAGTACTTC.

This chain links TRBV7-8 with TRBJ1-5; TRBD1 is a possible D gene (5 bases). The CDR3 has 15 amino acids. The V gene's germline CDR1 is SGHVS and CDR2 FQNEAQ. The V gene lost 4 bases and the J gene lost 5 bases, with 15 bases spanning the gap. Written as DNA, the CDR3 is TGTGCCAGCAGCTCGGGGACGGGGGATCATCAGCCCCAGCATTTT. It is translated as CASSSGTGDHQPQHF.

This chain joins TRBV13 and TRBJ1-1; 7 bases are a match to TRBD1. The ends lost 4 bases at V and 3 bases at J; junction bases unmatched: 8. There are 15 residues in the CDR3. Germline values: CDR1 PRHDT, CDR2 FYEKMQ (reference sequence). CDR3 nucleotide sequence: TGTGCCAGCAGCTCGACGACAGGGTTGGACACTGAAGCTTTCTTT. Protein sequence: CASSSTTGLDTEAFF. Complete variable domain (other parts from reference TRBV13 and TRBJ1-1): AAGVIQSPRHLIKEKRETATLKCYPIPRHDTVYWYQQGPGQDPQFLISFYEKMQSDKGSIPDRFSAQQFSDYHSELNMSSLELGDSALYFCASSSTTGLDTEAFFGQGTRLTVV.

This sequence joins TRBV9 and TRBJ2-1; 9 bases align to TRBD1. CDR1 is SGDLS and CDR2 is YYNGEE in the germline V gene. This CDR3 spans 19 amino acids. The V and J ends lost 4 bases and 1 base, in that order; junction bases with no gene match: 15. CDR3 loop: CASSPPTGEGQGSYNEQFF. The CDR3 DNA is TGTGCCAGCAGCCCCCCAACGGGAGAGGGACAGGGATCCTACAATGAGCAGTTCTTC.

This clone was detected a few times. The chain couples TRBV29-1 to TRBJ2-7; tentatively, D is TRBD1 (6 bases). Germline-derived CDR1 and CDR2 are SQVTM and ANQGSEA. Trimming took off 4 bases at V and 0 bases at J, with 25 bases between the two ends. This CDR3 comprises 18 residues. This CDR3 is CSVVTRGRRTGPSYEQYF. In DNA form, the CDR3 reads TGCAGCGTTGTCACCAGGGGTCGTCGGACGGGTCCCTCCTACGAGCAGTACTTC.

The chain combines TRBV5-4 with TRBJ1-1; D is unclear. Germline V CDR1 and CDR2: SGHNT, YYREEE (reference sequence). The V gene lost 4 bases and the J gene lost 1 base, with 11 bases spanning the gap. The CDR3 spans 14 residues. For the CDR3, the DNA is TGTGCCAGCAGCGCCTGGACGGGGAACACTGAAGCTTTCTTT. It is translated as CASSAWTGNTEAFF.

V gene TRBV4-3 combines with J gene TRBJ2-7; D may be TRBD1 or TRBD2 (5 bases each). The germline V and J ends were trimmed by 0 bases and 2 bases, with 14 bases remaining between them. The CDR3 spans 16 residues. The germline gives CDR1 LGHNA, CDR2 YSLEER. CDR3 sequence (DNA): TGCGCCAGCAGCCAAGATCCGTCCGGGACCACCTACGAGCAGTACTTC. Its protein is CASSQDPSGTTYEQYF.

The chain combines TRBV7-9 with TRBJ2-7, with D possibly TRBD1 on 5 matching bases. The CDR3 extends over 15 amino acids. Trimming took off 5 bases at V and 7 bases at J, with 21 bases between the two ends. Germline loops: CDR1 SEHNR, CDR2 FQNEAQ (reference sequence). The CDR3 reads CASSHTLGAPWEQYF. The CDR3, as DNA: TGTGCCAGCAGCCACACCCTAGGGGCCCCTTGGGAGCAGTACTTC.

CDR3 nucleotides: TGTGCCAGCAGTTTTCTAGCGGGAGGGTTAGGCAATGAGCAGTTCTTC. Translating gives CASSFLAGGLGNEQFF. The chain has TRBV27 and TRBJ2-1; 12 bases are a match to TRBD2. J lost 6 bases, V lost 3 bases, and 6 bases had no gene match. CDR3 length: 16 amino acids. The germline V gene has CDR1 MNHEY and CDR2 SMNVEV (reference sequence).

The gene calls are TRBV27 and TRBJ2-7; either TRBD1 or TRBD2 may fit D (5 bases each). Germline V gene sequence: CDR1 MNHEY, CDR2 SMNVEV (reference sequence). The CDR3 consists of 15 residues. Between the trimmed V and J ends, which lost 1 base and 3 bases, there was a span of 13 bases. CDR3 DNA: TGTGCCAGCAGTTTATTGGGGGTAAACAACTACGAGCAGTACTTC. It encodes CASSLLGVNNYEQYF.

The chain employs TRBV5-1 and TRBJ1-2; TRBD1 matches 7 bases. From germline, CDR1 is SGHRS and CDR2 YFSETQ. There are 13 residues in the CDR3. Germline trimming cut 4 bases from V and 8 bases from J; bases unmatched to any gene: 8. CDR3 bases: TGCGCCAGCAGCCTTACAGGGGCGGAAGGCTACACCTTC. Its protein is CASSLTGAEGYTF.

This clone was observed once. This chain uses TRBV27 with TRBJ2-5; 10 nucleotides align to TRBD1. The CDR3 length is 14 residues. V was pared by 6 bases and J by 4 bases, with 5 bases of the junction left unmatched. Germline assignment: CDR1 MNHEY and CDR2 SMNVEV (reference sequence). The CDR3 spells CASSSGQGIETQYF. The CDR3 nucleotides read TGTGCCAGCAGCTCGGGACAGGGGATAGAGACCCAGTACTTC.

This rearrangement joins TRBV5-1 to TRBJ2-2, with 10 positions matching TRBD2. V was clipped by 9 bases and J by 0 bases; unmatched bases: 5. The germline gives CDR1 SGHRS, CDR2 YFSETQ. The CDR3 has 15 amino acids. The chain's CDR3 is CATRTSGANTGELFF. The CDR3 bases are TGCGCCACAAGGACTAGCGGCGCGAACACCGGGGAGCTGTTTTTT.

This clone was counted once. The chain employs TRBV7-9 and TRBJ2-7; the match to TRBD1 covers 9 bases. The CDR3 contains 14 residues. Germline CDR1 and CDR2: SEHNR and FQNEAQ (reference sequence). After removal of 5 bases from V and 1 base from J, the junction contained 3 bases not matched to a gene. CDR3 sequence: CASSIGTGSYEQYF. The DNA of the CDR3 is TGTGCCAGCAGCATCGGGACAGGGTCCTACGAGCAGTACTTC.